Listed below are T cell receptor beta chains from one sample, sequenced in a study of blood T cell repertoires in COVID-19. The table came from immunoSEQ multiplex PCR; TCRdb's copy has only in-frame clones and leaves some out. The sample contains some 400,000 clones, more than 80% of which appear only once. The specimen sequenced was PBMCs or T cells enriched from blood (not recorded which). These receptors originate from a man aged 25-45 years who had recovered from COVID-19. Both conserved end residues are part of each CDR3. The D gene is left open where the match is weak. The listing skips clone size in some rows; elsewhere it reads once, few, many or a size class.

J gene: TRBJ2-7; V gene: TRBV6-2/TRBV6-3; clone size: NA; CDR3 length: 14; D gene: NA; CDR3 protein: CASSLGQLAYEQYF; CDR3 DNA: TGTGCCAGCAGTCTTGGACAGCTGGCCTACGAGCAGTACTTC
J gene: TRBJ2-7; V gene: TRBV3-1/TRBV3-2; clone size: NA; CDR3 length: 15; D gene: TRBD2; CDR3 protein: CASSRGLEGSYEQYF; CDR3 DNA: TGTGCCAGCAGCCGGGGACTAGAGGGCTCCTACGAGCAGTACTTC
J gene: TRBJ2-2; V gene: TRBV10-3; clone size: NA; CDR3 length: 17; D gene: TRBD2; CDR3 protein: CAISAPELAEDTGELFF; CDR3 DNA: TGTGCCATCAGTGCCCCCGAACTAGCGGAAGACACCGGGGAGCTGTTTTTT
J gene: TRBJ1-2; V gene: TRBV28; clone size: NA; CDR3 length: 14; D gene: NA; CDR3 protein: CASSLWRGGAGYTF; CDR3 DNA: TGTGCCAGCAGTTTATGGAGGGGAGGAGCTGGCTACACCTTC
J gene: TRBJ2-7; V gene: TRBV4-1; clone size: NA; CDR3 length: 15; D gene: TRBD2; CDR3 protein: CASSQAWGTTYEQYF; CDR3 DNA: TGCGCCAGCAGCCAAGCTTGGGGGACTACATACGAGCAGTACTTC
J gene: TRBJ2-7; V gene: TRBV7-9; clone size: NA; CDR3 length: 17; D gene: TRBD2; CDR3 protein: CASSSSAGVGGGYEQYF; CDR3 DNA: TGTGCCAGCAGCTCCTCAGCGGGAGTCGGAGGGGGCTACGAGCAGTACTTC
J gene: TRBJ2-3; V gene: TRBV7-9; clone size: NA; CDR3 length: 16; D gene: NA; CDR3 protein: CASSLAGRAFADTQYF; CDR3 DNA: TGTGCCAGCAGCTTAGCGGGCAGGGCTTTCGCAGATACGCAGTATTTT
J gene: TRBJ2-3; V gene: TRBV7-3; clone size: NA; CDR3 length: 15; D gene: NA; CDR3 protein: CASSPTLGGADTQYF; CDR3 DNA: TGTGCCAGCAGCCCCACCCTGGGGGGAGCGGATACGCAGTATTTT
J gene: TRBJ2-2; V gene: TRBV9; clone size: NA; CDR3 length: 16; D gene: NA; CDR3 protein: CASSPPTGWNTGELFF; CDR3 DNA: TGTGCCAGCAGCCCCCCGACAGGCTGGAACACCGGGGAGCTGTTTTTT
J gene: TRBJ1-1; V gene: TRBV4-2; clone size: NA; CDR3 length: 16; D gene: TRBD1; CDR3 protein: CASSQRQGAVNTEAFF; CDR3 DNA: TGTGCCAGCAGCCAACGACAGGGGGCGGTGAACACTGAAGCTTTCTTT
J gene: TRBJ2-5; V gene: TRBV19; clone size: NA; CDR3 length: 13; D gene: NA; CDR3 protein: CASSISTQETQYF; CDR3 DNA: TGTGCCAGTAGTATTTCTACCCAAGAGACCCAGTACTTC
J gene: TRBJ2-1; V gene: TRBV29-1; clone size: once; CDR3 length: 14; D gene: TRBD2; CDR3 protein: CSVPGVAGDGEQFF; CDR3 DNA: TGCAGCGTTCCCGGGGTAGCGGGAGATGGTGAGCAGTTCTTC
J gene: TRBJ2-7; V gene: TRBV18; clone size: NA; CDR3 length: 13; D gene: TRBD1; CDR3 protein: CASSRTGGIEQYF; CDR3 DNA: TGTGCCAGCTCCCGGACAGGGGGCATCGAGCAGTACTTC
J gene: TRBJ1-1; V gene: TRBV10-2; clone size: NA; CDR3 length: 13; D gene: NA; CDR3 protein: CATISDVNTEAFF; CDR3 DNA: TGCGCCACCATAAGCGACGTGAACACTGAAGCTTTCTTT